Following are 15 T cell receptor beta chains from one sample sequenced in a study of blood T cell repertoires in COVID-19. The protocol was immunoSEQ multiplex PCR, while the TCRdb copy is restricted to in-frame clones and leaves out a portion. This sample has 200,000 to 250,000 clones; about nine tenths occur once, and the top ten carry roughly 1.7%. Material for sequencing was PBMCs or T cells enriched from blood (not recorded which). All receptors come from a man between 35 and 55 years old who had recovered from COVID-19.

The chain couples TRBV3-1 (or the pseudogene TRBV3-2) to TRBJ2-3, with 8 bases fitting TRBD2. The CDR3 length is 12 residues. Germline CDR1 LGHDT, CDR2 YNNKEL (reference sequence). J was trimmed by 14 bases and V by 1 base; bases with no gene match: 5. The CDR3 loop reads CASSQAGGNPYF. Here the CDR3 DNA reads TGTGCCAGCAGCCAAGCGGGGGGGAATCCGTATTTT.

V is TRBV6-5 and J is TRBJ2-2, with D perhaps matching TRBD2 (5 bases). The CDR3 is made up of 15 amino acids. Germline V gives CDR1 MNHEY, CDR2 SVGAGI. The V end lost 7 bases, the J end lost 7 bases, and 19 bases lay between the germline ends. The CDR3, as DNA: TGTGCCAGCACTCCGGACGGCGGGTCGGGCGGGGAGCTGTTTTTT. It encodes CASTPDGGSGGELFF.

J is TRBJ2-3 and V is TRBV25-1; 7 nucleotides align to TRBD2. CDR1 is MGHDK, CDR2 SYGVNS, per germline. The junction had 12 bases not matched to a gene; V was cut back by 3 bases and J by 6 bases. The CDR3 contains 16 residues. The CDR3: CASSDPQSGARDTQYF. In DNA, the CDR3 is TGTGCCAGCAGTGACCCCCAGAGCGGGGCCCGCGATACGCAGTATTTT.

The V call is TRBV30, the J call TRBJ1-2; D is ambiguous. Trimming stripped 0 bases from V and 5 bases from J, with 19 bases between. This CDR3 has 16 residues. CDR1 and CDR2 from the germline V gene are GTSNPN and SVGIG (reference sequence). CDR3 coding DNA: TGTGCCTGGAGTGTACTTATAGAGTTCCGGAGATATGGCTACACCTTC. Amino acids: CAWSVLIEFRRYGYTF. Full variable domain (missing parts from reference TRBV30 and TRBJ1-2): SQTIHQWPATLVQPVGSPLSLECTVEGTSNPNLYWYRQAAGRGLQLLFYSVGIGQISSEVPQNLSASRPQDRQFILSSKKLLLSDSGFYLCAWSVLIEFRRYGYTFGSGTRLTVV.

The chain has TRBV3-1 (or the pseudogene TRBV3-2) and TRBJ2-1; D remains ambiguous. Germline CDR1 and CDR2: LGHDT and YNNKEL (reference sequence). V was trimmed by 3 bases and J by 7 bases, leaving 10 bases between them. The CDR3 has 13 amino acids. The CDR3 DNA reads TGTGCCAGCAGCCATTTGCTCAGGAATGAGCAGTTCTTC. Translating it yields CASSHLLRNEQFF.

The V call is TRBV5-4, the J call TRBJ2-1, with D possibly matching TRBD2 (5 bases). The germline V gene has CDR1 SGHNT and CDR2 YYREEE (reference sequence). The CDR3 length is 16 residues. V was clipped by 5 bases and J by 10 bases, with 25 bases between them. CDR3 protein: CASRLTGGLTTPEQFF. Here the CDR3 DNA reads TGTGCCAGCAGGCTCACCGGTGGACTCACCACGCCGGAGCAGTTCTTC.

J is TRBJ2-2 and V is TRBV28; 9 bases line up with TRBD2. The trim removed 4 bases at V and 4 bases at J, leaving 4 bases unmatched. Germline CDR1 is MDHEN and CDR2 is SYDVKM. This CDR3 spans 15 amino acids. The CDR3 DNA is TGTGCCAGCAGTTCGGGTAGCGGGAGCACCGGGGAGCTGTTTTTT. As protein: CASSSGSGSTGELFF.

The chain carries TRBV24-1 and TRBJ2-5; 11 nucleotides align to TRBD1. Germline V lookup: CDR1 KGHDR, CDR2 SFDVKD. Germline trimming cut 4 bases from V and 8 bases from J; bases unmatched to any gene: 5. The CDR3 consists of 14 residues. The CDR3, as DNA: TGTGCCACCAGTGAGCCGGGGACAGGGGGAACCCAGTACTTC. Translation gives CATSEPGTGGTQYF.

The gene calls are TRBV6-5 and TRBJ2-7; 9 positions match TRBD2. The CDR3 totals 14 residues. Losses at the gene ends were 2 bases for V and 5 bases for J; bases not matched to a gene: 4. CDR1 is MNHEY and CDR2 is SVGAGI in the germline V gene. The CDR3, as DNA: TGTGCCAGCAGTTACCAGCGGGAGGACCACGAGCAGTACTTC. It codes for CASSYQREDHEQYF.

This clone was detected only once. The rearrangement links TRBV7-8 to TRBJ2-3, with 7 positions matching TRBD1. Unmatched junction bases numbered 10, after V lost 7 bases and J lost 0 bases. This CDR3 comprises 16 residues. CDR1 is SGHVS and CDR2 is FQNEAQ in the germline V gene. The CDR3 here is CASIPGQDGSTDTQYF. In DNA, the CDR3 is TGTGCCAGCATCCCAGGACAGGACGGGAGCACAGATACGCAGTATTTT.

This rearrangement joins TRBV2 to TRBJ2-2, with TRBD1 matching 7 bases. V lost 6 bases, J lost 1 base, and 11 bases stayed unmatched. Germline lookup yields CDR1 SNHLY and CDR2 FYNNEI. This CDR3 is built from 17 residues. The CDR3 protein is CASRGSGGLGNTGELFF. CDR3 nucleotides: TGTGCCAGCAGAGGCTCAGGGGGTCTCGGGAACACCGGGGAGCTGTTTTTT.

This chain links TRBV27 with TRBJ1-5; a possible D gene is TRBD1 (6 bases). Germline V lookup: CDR1 MNHEY, CDR2 SMNVEV (reference sequence). This CDR3 contains 15 residues. The V and J ends lost 1 base and 4 bases respectively, with 11 bases between them. CDR3 nucleotide sequence: TGTGCCAGCAGTTTATGGCAGGGGTCGAATCAGCCCCAGCATTTT. Its protein is CASSLWQGSNQPQHF.

The chain uses TRBV28 and TRBJ1-1, with 7 nucleotides matching TRBD1. The germline gives CDR1 MDHEN, CDR2 SYDVKM. Losses at the gene ends were 6 bases for V and 11 bases for J; bases not matched to a gene: 12. There are 13 residues in the CDR3. This CDR3 is CASSLGTALYAFF. DNA for the CDR3: TGTGCCAGCAGCCTCGGGACAGCTTTATACGCTTTCTTT.

With respect to this clone: Other DNA sequences in the same sample also yield this CDR3. The chain uses TRBV12-3 or TRBV12-4 and TRBJ1-1; 7 nucleotides match TRBD1. CDR3 length: 13 amino acids. Trimming took 3 bases from V and 3 from J; bases not matched to a gene: 1. Here the CDR3 DNA reads TGTGCCAGCAGTTTGACAGGGTACACTGAAGCTTTCTTT. Amino acid sequence: CASSLTGYTEAFF.

The CDR3 DNA reads TGTGCCAGTTCTAGCGGCACCTTAAAGAGTGAGCAGTACTTC. Protein: CASSSGTLKSEQYF. The chain carries TRBV2 and TRBJ2-7, with TRBD2 matching over 7 bases. Germline-derived CDR1 and CDR2 are SNHLY and FYNNEI. The CDR3 sequence is 14 residues long. Losses at the gene ends were 9 bases for V and 7 bases for J; bases not matched to a gene: 15.